This T cell receptor beta chain was obtained from a study of identical twins. Healthy Caucasians supplied all donations. Comment on this clonotype: Its antigen remains unidentified.

TCRdb analysed the 5' RACE reads with MiXCR anew, one entry per CDR3 protein. The sample carries some 900,000 distinct CDR3 sequences, approximately 13% recorded once. The CDR3 spans 13 residues. V lost 6 bases and J lost 2, with 11 bases in between. Overall study results and limits: Cord blood beta clonotypes that were abundant carried fewer insertions, and memory repertoires showed no such trend. Excess sharing between twins was weaker in beta out-of-frame sequences.

This sample also appeared in a second study, on yellow fever vaccine responses in identical twins.

This clonotype was sampled from a woman aged 18-29 years in good health. This chain links TRBV12-3 or TRBV12-4 with TRBJ2-7; D is perhaps TRBD1 (5 bases). Material for sequencing was PBMCs. The DNA of the CDR3 is TGTGCCAGCAGCATAGACAGAACCTACGAGCAGTACTTC. Protein product: CASSIDRTYEQYF.